This T cell receptor (beta chain) was sequenced for a study of lymphopenia after photon versus proton radiotherapy. Study-level findings and limits: Photon-treated patients lost naive T cells and TCR diversity; proton-treated stayed stable. After lymphocyte nadir, photon-treated repertoires showed oligoclonal expansion, especially CD8+ Temra. A bigger post-nadir fall in TCR diversity correlated inversely with survival time in deceased patients. Authors raise, but do not show, better survival with proton therapy.

Profiling relied on immunoSEQ multiplex PCR, and the TCRdb table lists in-frame clones only, not all of them. The sample has tens of thousands of clones, around 86% seen once. Germline V lookup: CDR1 LGHNA, CDR2 YSLEER. V lost 2 bases to trimming and J lost 1 base, with 11 bases between them. The CDR3 is 15 amino acids. Note on this clone: Its antigen is not known.

The chain couples TRBV4-3 to TRBJ1-1, with a possible D match to TRBD1 (6 bases). The receptor's source is a man of 80 years or more with esophageal cancer. Source: peripheral blood, taken from a patient treated with proton-based radiotherapy. Here the CDR3 DNA reads TGCGCCAGCAGCCAACGACAGGCGGCGAACACTGAAGCTTTCTTT. Translation gives CASSQRQAANTEAFF.